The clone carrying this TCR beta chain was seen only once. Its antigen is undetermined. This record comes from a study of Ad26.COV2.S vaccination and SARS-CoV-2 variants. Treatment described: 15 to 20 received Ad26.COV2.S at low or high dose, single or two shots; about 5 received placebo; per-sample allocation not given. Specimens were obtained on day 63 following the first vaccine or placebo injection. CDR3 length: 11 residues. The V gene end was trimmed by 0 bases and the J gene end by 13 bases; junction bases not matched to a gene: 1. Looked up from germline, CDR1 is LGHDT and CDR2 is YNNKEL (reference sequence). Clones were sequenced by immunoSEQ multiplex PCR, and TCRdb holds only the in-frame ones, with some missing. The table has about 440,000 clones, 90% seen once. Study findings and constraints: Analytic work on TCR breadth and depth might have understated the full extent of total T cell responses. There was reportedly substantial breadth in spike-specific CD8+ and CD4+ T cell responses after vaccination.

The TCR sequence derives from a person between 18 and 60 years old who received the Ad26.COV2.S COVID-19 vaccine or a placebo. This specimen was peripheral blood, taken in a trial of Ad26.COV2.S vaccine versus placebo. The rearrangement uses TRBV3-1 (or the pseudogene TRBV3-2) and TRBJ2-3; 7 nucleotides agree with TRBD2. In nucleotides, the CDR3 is TGTGCCAGCAGCCAAGAGCGGGGGAAGTATTTT. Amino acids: CASSQERGKYF.